The 25 T cell receptor beta chains given below trace back to one sample, sequenced in a study of CD8 T cells in Susac syndrome. Reverse transcription of roughly 0.45 to 1 ug RNA used random hexamers. TCRdb analysed the immunoSEQ multiplex PCR reads with MiXCR anew, one entry per CDR3 protein. The sample carries 180,000 or so distinct CDR3 sequences, about 95% recorded once. The sequenced sample was CD4+ T cells from PBMCs. The source of these receptors is a human donor with multiple sclerosis.

This chain joins TRBV4-1 and TRBJ1-5; tentatively, D is TRBD1 (5 bases). The CDR3 is 14 residues long. Germline V lookup: CDR1 MGHRA, CDR2 YSYEKL. Trimming stripped 7 bases from V and 2 bases from J, with 12 bases between. The CDR3 DNA sequence: TGCGCCAGCACCTGGGGGGTTGGCAATCAGCCCCAGCATTTT. Its protein is CASTWGVGNQPQHF.

This chain links TRBV7-9 with TRBJ1-2; D remains ambiguous. CDR1 and CDR2 from the germline V gene are SEHNR and FQNEAQ (reference sequence). CDR3 length equals 15 residues. The ends were cut back, 5 bases at V and 3 bases at J, with 16 bases in the middle. The CDR3 DNA reads TGTGCCAGCAGCCCCTATTATGCCGAGGACTATGGCTACACCTTC. The encoded protein is CASSPYYAEDYGYTF. The variable domain in full, with the rest retrieved from reference TRBV7-9 and TRBJ1-2, is DTGVSQNPRHKITKRGQNVTFRCDPISEHNRLYWYRQTLGQGPEFLTYFQNEAQLEKSRLLSDRFSAERPKGSFSTLEIQRTEQGDSAMYLCASSPYYAEDYGYTFGSGTRLTVV.

The genes are TRBV2 and TRBJ2-5; weak D call: TRBD2 (7 bases). Trimming removed 7 bases at V and 7 bases at J, with 16 bases between. This CDR3 contains 13 residues. Germline V gene lookup returns CDR1 SNHLY and CDR2 FYNNEI. CDR3 loop: CASKRGGPGTQYF. Here the CDR3 DNA reads TGTGCCAGCAAGAGGGGGGGCCCAGGGACCCAGTACTTC. Full variable domain (missing parts from reference TRBV2 and TRBJ2-5): EPEVTQTPSHQVTQMGQEVILRCVPISNHLYFYWYRQILGQKVEFLVSFYNNEISEKSEIFDDQFSVERPDGSNFTLKIRSTKLEDSAMYFCASKRGGPGTQYFGPGTRLLVL.

The genes are TRBV20-1 and TRBJ2-6; no clear D. The germline CDR1 and CDR2 sequences are DFQATT and SNEGSKA (reference sequence). The length of the CDR3 is 14 residues. Between the trimmed V and J ends, which lost 6 bases and 4 bases, there was a span of 13 bases. CDR3 residues: CSAVREAGANVLTF. DNA for the CDR3: TGCAGTGCCGTTAGAGAGGCAGGGGCCAACGTCCTGACTTTC.

The chain has TRBV3-1 and TRBJ2-7, with 8 bases lining up with TRBD1. V lost 5 bases to trimming and J lost 1 base; unmatched junction nucleotides: 10. There are 16 residues in the CDR3. Per germline, CDR1 LGHDT and CDR2 YNNKEL (reference sequence). The CDR3 sequence is CASSGFRGTGSYEQYF. In nucleotides, the CDR3 is TGTGCCAGCAGCGGCTTCCGCGGGACAGGATCCTACGAGCAGTACTTC.

V and J are TRBV12-3 or TRBV12-4 and TRBJ1-1; D not resolved. The CDR3 loop spans 11 amino acids. Trimming took off 5 bases at V and 8 bases at J, with 9 bases between the two ends. CDR3 loop: CASSPGVEAFF. CDR3 sequence (DNA): TGTGCCAGCAGTCCCGGGGTGGAAGCTTTCTTT.

The chain uses TRBV9 and TRBJ1-1; 7 bases are shared with TRBD1. Per the germline V gene, CDR1 is SGDLS and CDR2 is YYNGEE. V dropped 4 bases and J dropped 1; count of bases not matched to a gene: 4. This CDR3 is built from 14 residues. CDR3 sequence (DNA): TGTGCCAGCAGCAAAAAGGGGGCGAACACTGAAGCTTTCTTT. Protein sequence: CASSKKGANTEAFF.

J is TRBJ1-1 and V is TRBV6-5; D gene ambiguous. Germline V gene data show CDR1 as MNHEY and CDR2 as SVGAGI. There are 14 residues in the CDR3. Trimming removed 0 bases at V and 1 base at J, with 6 bases between. CDR3 loop: CASSYSFQNTEAFF. DNA for the CDR3: TGTGCCAGCAGTTACTCGTTCCAGAACACTGAAGCTTTCTTT.

This clonotype is a singleton in its sample. V and J are TRBV19 and TRBJ1-5; 7 nucleotides line up with TRBD1. The J segment lost 5 bases and the V segment lost 7 bases, leaving 5 bases of the junction unmatched. Germline lookup yields CDR1 LNHDA and CDR2 SQIVND (reference sequence). CDR3 length equals 13 residues. DNA for the CDR3: TGTGCCAGTACAAGGGGGCGCGATCAGCCCCAGCATTTT. This encodes CASTRGRDQPQHF.

The chain recombines TRBV2 with TRBJ1-2, with D hard to call. Germline V CDR1 and CDR2: SNHLY, FYNNEI. V lost 6 bases and J lost 7, with 6 bases in between. CDR3 length equals 10 residues. The chain's CDR3 is CASRRVGYTF. The CDR3 region has the DNA TGTGCCAGCAGGAGGGTTGGCTACACCTTC.

The genes are TRBV6-5 and TRBJ2-1; the D gene is possibly TRBD2 (6 bases). Trimming cost V 2 bases and J 8 bases, with 10 bases left between them. CDR3 length: 13 amino acids. The germline V gene encodes CDR1 MNHEY and CDR2 SVGAGI. CDR3 bases: TGTGCCAGCAGTTACCCGGGAGTCGATGAGCAGTTCTTC. Protein: CASSYPGVDEQFF.

The chain carries TRBV5-1 and TRBJ2-1; D gene ambiguous. The CDR3 loop spans 13 amino acids. V shed 4 bases and J shed 4 bases, with 9 bases lying between them. Germline V gene data show CDR1 as SGHRS and CDR2 as YFSETQ. CDR3 coding DNA: TGCGCCAGCAGCCCACAGTCGTACAATGAGCAGTTCTTC. It encodes CASSPQSYNEQFF. Using reference TRBV5-1 and TRBJ2-1 for the parts outside the CDR3, the full variable domain is KAGVTQTPRYLIKTRGQQVTLSCSPISGHRSVSWYQQTPGQGLQFLFEYFSETQRNKGNFPGRFSGRQFSNSRSEMNVSTLELGDSALYLCASSPQSYNEQFFGPGTRLTVL.

V gene TRBV7-2 combines with J gene TRBJ2-7, with 10 bases fitting TRBD2. This CDR3 is built from 18 residues. Per germline, CDR1 SGHTA and CDR2 FQGNSA. Unmatched junction bases numbered 15, after V lost 1 base and J lost 6 bases. The CDR3 DNA is TGTGCCAGCAGCTTAGTCGGGTCAGCGGGAGGGCCGGCGGGCGAGCAGTACTTC. It encodes CASSLVGSAGGPAGEQYF.

The chain uses TRBV5-4 and TRBJ1-6; D not resolved. Trimming cost V 0 bases and J 6 bases, with 7 bases left between them. In germline, CDR1 is SGHNT, CDR2 YYREEE (reference sequence). CDR3 length: 14 amino acids. CDR3 sequence (DNA): TGTGCCAGCAGCTTGGAGAATTTTAATTCACCCCTCCACTTT. This translates into CASSLENFNSPLHF.

The CDR3: CASSGAGGPHEQFF. DNA of the CDR3: TGTGCCAGCTCCGGGGCGGGAGGGCCACATGAGCAGTTCTTC. V gene TRBV10-3 combines with J gene TRBJ2-1; TRBD2 matches 9 bases. From germline, CDR1 is ENHRY and CDR2 SYGVKD. The CDR3 totals 14 residues. The ends lost 10 bases at V and 8 bases at J; junction bases unmatched: 12.

The CDR3 coding sequence is TGTGCCAGCAGCCCGGGACTAGCGGTATCCTACAATGAGCAGTTCTTC. Its protein product is CASSPGLAVSYNEQFF. The gene calls are TRBV3-1 and TRBJ2-1; 11 bases match TRBD2. The CDR3 is 16 residues long. Trimming took 4 bases from V and 1 from J; bases not matched to a gene: 3. Germline lookup yields CDR1 LGHDT and CDR2 YNNKEL (reference sequence).

This clonotype was seen a few times. V and J are TRBV3-1 and TRBJ2-7; a weak D match, TRBD1 (5 bases). Trimming pared 3 bases from V and 4 bases from J, leaving 7 bases between. The CDR3 is 12 amino acids. CDR1 is LGHDT, CDR2 YNNKEL, per germline (reference sequence). CDR3 bases: TGTGCCAGCAGCCACAGGGAATACGAGCAGTACTTC. It specifies CASSHREYEQYF.

J is TRBJ2-1 and V is TRBV5-6, with a tentative D call TRBD2 (5 bases). Germline CDR1 is SGHDT and CDR2 is YYEEEE. Trimming shortened V by 7 bases and J by 4 bases, and 12 bases separated the two germline ends. The CDR3 totals 13 residues. CDR3: CASHRVAYNEQFF. The CDR3 DNA follows: TGTGCCAGCCATCGGGTAGCGTACAATGAGCAGTTCTTC.

V is TRBV5-1 and J is TRBJ2-4, with unresolved D. V dropped 0 bases and J dropped 8 bases, with 9 bases sitting between them. The CDR3 length is 13 residues. Germline CDR1 SGHRS, CDR2 YFSETQ. The CDR3 loop reads CASSLELKDIQYF. CDR3 nucleotide sequence: TGCGCCAGCAGCTTGGAACTAAAAGACATTCAGTACTTC.

The chain has TRBV29-1 and TRBJ1-2, with unresolved D. The length of the CDR3 is 11 residues. Germline assignment: CDR1 SQVTM and CDR2 ANQGSEA. V shed 8 bases and J shed 0 bases, with 7 bases lying between them. The CDR3 coding sequence is TGCAGCCTGACATCTAACTATGGCTACACCTTC. It specifies CSLTSNYGYTF.

V and J are TRBV7-6 and TRBJ2-3; D remains unclear. Germline V gene data show CDR1 as SGHVS and CDR2 as FNYEAQ. The CDR3 has 14 residues. With 10 bases removed from V and 1 base from J, the gap between germline ends came to 15 bases. The CDR3 protein is CATKADFGTDTQYF. CDR3 nucleotide sequence: TGTGCCACCAAGGCGGATTTTGGCACAGATACGCAGTATTTT.

This rearrangement joins TRBV7-2 to TRBJ2-3, with D perhaps TRBD1 or TRBD2 (5 bases each). This CDR3 is built from 14 residues. Trimming took 0 bases from V and 2 from J, leaving 6 bases between them. Per germline, CDR1 SGHTA and CDR2 FQGNSA. The CDR3 protein is CASSLAGVTDTQYF. The CDR3 DNA reads TGTGCCAGCAGCTTAGCGGGGGTCACAGATACGCAGTATTTT. The whole variable domain, remainder taken from reference TRBV7-2 and TRBJ2-3, is GAGVSQSPSNKVTEKGKDVELRCDPISGHTALYWYRQSLGQGLEFLIYFQGNSAPDKSGLPSDRFSAERTGGSVSTLTIQRTQQEDSAVYLCASSLAGVTDTQYFGPGTRLTVL.

The table lists this clonotype with a count of one. J is TRBJ2-7 and V is TRBV30, with D perhaps given as TRBD1 or TRBD2 (5 bases each). Germline CDR1 is GTSNPN and CDR2 is SVGIG (reference sequence). The CDR3 is 16 amino acids. The V end lost 5 bases, the J end lost 7 bases, and 27 bases lay between the germline ends. CDR3 sequence reads: CAWHRWSAGPGQEQYF. CDR3 nucleotides: TGTGCCTGGCACCGCTGGTCGGCCGGGCCGGGGCAGGAGCAGTACTTC.

The chain links TRBV18 to TRBJ2-7; a weak D match, TRBD2 (5 bases). V lost 7 bases and J 4 bases, leaving 11 bases between the germline ends. Germline V gives CDR1 KGHSH, CDR2 LQKENI. CDR3 size: 12 residues. Written as DNA, the CDR3 is TGTGCCAGCTTACGGACGGGATACGAGCAGTACTTC. Protein sequence: CASLRTGYEQYF.

This chain joins TRBV12-3 or TRBV12-4 and TRBJ2-1; 8 nucleotides line up with TRBD2. J was trimmed by 3 bases and V by 5 bases; bases with no gene match: 15. The CDR3 is 18 residues long. The CDR3 nucleotides read TGTGCCAGCAGTCCCGGAATACGGGAGGGCGGAATCTACAATGAGCAGTTCTTC. It specifies CASSPGIREGGIYNEQFF.